A selection of T cell receptor beta chains follows, all from one sample in a study of blood T cells in healthy people across ages. TCRdb re-called the 5' RACE reads through MiXCR, storing one row per CDR3 protein. The sample gives 1.5 million to 2 million distinct CDR3 sequences, roughly 52% of which show up once; 2.1% is in the top ten. The sample was blood. The receptor source for this set is a woman aged 35 to 49 in good health. Each CDR3 is given with its conserved first and last residue. Each record gives: D gene, J gene, clone size, V gene, CDR3 DNA, CDR3 protein. The D gene is left open where the match is weak. Clone size is shown for a subset of rows, as once, few, many or a class of expanded clone.

.	TRBJ2-3	.	TRBV9	TGTGCCAGCAGCGATCCCCTGGGCGGGGGCCCAGATACGCAGTATTTT	CASSDPLGGGPDTQYF
TRBD2	TRBJ2-3	.	TRBV4-3	TGCGCCAGCAGCCAGGCGGGACCGGTATCGCGGGGGACCTATACGCAGTATTTT	CASSQAGPVSRGTYTQYF
.	TRBJ2-3	few	TRBV5-1	TGCGCCAGCAGCTTGGGCATCGGGACACCTAGCACAGATACGCAGTATTTT	CASSLGIGTPSTDTQYF
TRBD1	TRBJ2-1	few	TRBV27	TGTGCCAGCAGTTCGGCATGGACAGGGTCCTACAATGAGCAGTTCTTC	CASSSAWTGSYNEQFF
.	TRBJ2-1	.	TRBV4-3	TGCGCCAGCAGCCAAGAAAGACCGGGCCACTCCTACAATGAGCAGTTCTTC	CASSQERPGHSYNEQFF
TRBD2	TRBJ2-5	.	TRBV6-2/TRBV6-3	TGTGCCAGCAGTTCGGGAGGAAGTGGTCAAGAGACCCAGTACTTC	CASSSGGSGQETQYF
TRBD1	TRBJ2-3	few	TRBV27	TGTGCCAGCAGTCTTACCCGGGACAGAGTCACAGATACGCAGTATTTT	CASSLTRDRVTDTQYF
.	TRBJ1-6	.	TRBV6-1	TGTGCCAGCAAACAGGGACCCTATAATTCACCCCTCCACTTT	CASKQGPYNSPLHF
TRBD2	TRBJ2-5	few	TRBV20-1	TGCAGTGCTAGAGAGGGTAGCGGGGGGGCAGAGACCCAGTACTTC	CSAREGSGGAETQYF
TRBD1	TRBJ1-5	few	TRBV6-2/TRBV6-3	TGTGCCAGCAGTTACTACCTAAAGGGACAGAGGAATCAGCCCCAGCATTTT	CASSYYLKGQRNQPQHF
.	TRBJ2-4	.	TRBV6-2/TRBV6-3	TGTGCCGGCAGAGATTTAGCCAAAAACATTCAGTACTTC	CAGRDLAKNIQYF
.	TRBJ2-3	.	TRBV5-1	TGCGCCAGCAGCTTAGTTGAACCGGGCACAGATACGCAGTATTTT	CASSLVEPGTDTQYF
.	TRBJ1-5	.	TRBV24-1	TGTGCCACCAGTGATTCGGAACGGCAGCCCCAGCATTTT	CATSDSERQPQHF
TRBD1	TRBJ1-2	.	TRBV12-3/TRBV12-4	TGTGCCACCGCCGGGACAGACGCTAACTATGGCTACACCTTC	CATAGTDANYGYTF
TRBD2	TRBJ2-2	few	TRBV10-3	TGTGCCATCAGGCCGGGGGGACCTTACACCGGGGAGCTGTTTTTT	CAIRPGGPYTGELFF
TRBD2	TRBJ2-7	.	TRBV7-2	TGTGCCAGCAGCTCTCCCCGGGGGGGGCTCAACAACGAGCAGTACTTC	CASSSPRGGLNNEQYF
TRBD1	TRBJ2-5	.	TRBV7-9	TGTGCCAGCAGCTCATTACAGGGGTCTAAAGAGACCCAGTACTTC	CASSSLQGSKETQYF
.	TRBJ2-3	.	TRBV20-1	TGCAGTGCTAGGCCTTGGGCGGAAACTAGCACAGATACGCAGTATTTT	CSARPWAETSTDTQYF
.	TRBJ1-5	.	TRBV7-2	TGTGCCAGCAGCGTACGACAGGAATCTCAGCCCCAGCATTTT	CASSVRQESQPQHF
.	TRBJ2-7	few	TRBV4-2	TGTGCCAGCAGCCAGTCCAGGACGGTCGTTGAAGGCCAGTACTTC	CASSQSRTVVEGQYF
.	TRBJ1-5	.	TRBV20-1	TGCAGTGCTAGAGATCAGGGAGTAAATCAGCCCCAGCATTTT	CSARDQGVNQPQHF
TRBD1	TRBJ1-2	.	TRBV4-1	TGCGCCAGCAGCCAAAGCGGGACAGCAGCCATCTATGGCTACACCTTC	CASSQSGTAAIYGYTF
.	TRBJ1-2	.	TRBV20-1	TGCAGTGCCAGCCGGGGATTCGATGGCTACACCTTC	CSASRGFDGYTF
TRBD1	TRBJ1-2	.	TRBV20-1	TGCAGTGCTAAAGGACAGGGGAGTACCTATGGCTACACCTTC	CSAKGQGSTYGYTF
.	TRBJ2-3	.	TRBV24-1	TGTGCCACCAGTGATTTTGTAGGAGATACGCAGTATTTT	CATSDFVGDTQYF
TRBD1	TRBJ1-6	.	TRBV7-9	TGTGCCAGCAGCTGGACAGGGAAGTTCAATTCACCCCTCCACTTT	CASSWTGKFNSPLHF
TRBD1	TRBJ1-5	few	TRBV29-1	TGCAGCGTTGAAAAGGACAGGGGTCAGCCCCAGCATTTT	CSVEKDRGQPQHF
TRBD1	TRBJ2-1	once	TRBV15	TGTGCCACCAGATTTCAGGGGGTGGACCCCTCCAATGAGCAGTTCTTC	CATRFQGVDPSNEQFF
TRBD1	TRBJ1-4	.	TRBV6-5	TGTGCCAGCAGTAGGAGGACAGGGGAGAGGGAAAAACTGTTTTTT	CASSRRTGEREKLFF
.	TRBJ2-1	few	TRBV20-1	TGCAGTGCTAGAGAAGCAGGGATGTACAATGAGCAGTTCTTC	CSAREAGMYNEQFF
.	TRBJ2-1	.	TRBV29-1	TGCAGCGTCAGCGGGCCCACGGGACAACACAATGAGCAGTTCTTC	CSVSGPTGQHNEQFF
TRBD2	TRBJ2-1	.	TRBV6-6	TGTGCCAGCACCCGATGGGGACTAGACAATGAGCAGTTCTTC	CASTRWGLDNEQFF